Presented here are 3 T cell receptor beta chains from one specimen sequenced in a study of response to subunit inactivated influenza vaccine. Using its own MiXCR run on the RT-PCR reads, TCRdb lists one record per CDR3 protein. This sample carries some 600,000 distinct CDR3 sequences, approximately 14% of them seen once, and the ten largest clones take around 7.6%. This specimen consisted of PBMCs from blood, obtained approximately 15 days before vaccination. The receptors derive from a man in his fifties who received an inactivated influenza vaccine.

This clonotype was found once. The gene calls are TRBV6-4 and TRBJ2-3; 8 bases line up with TRBD2. In germline, CDR1 is MRHNA, CDR2 SNTAGT. The CDR3 length is 18 residues. The CDR3 nucleotides are TGTACCCTCAGCGGCCTCGAGCGGGAGAGCCGACCCGCAGATACGCAGTATTTT. As protein: CTLSGLERESRPADTQYF.

V and J are TRBV7-9 and TRBJ2-2, with D perhaps assigned TRBD1 or TRBD2 (6 bases each). V was pared by 3 bases and J by 2 bases, with 10 bases between. Germline V gene lookup returns CDR1 SEHNR and CDR2 FQNEAQ (reference sequence). This CDR3 has 15 amino acids. The CDR3 spells CASSFGGLNTGELFF. As DNA, the CDR3 is TGTGCCAGCAGCTTCGGGGGCCTTAACACCGGGGAGCTGTTTTTT.

This clonotype came up a few times. The chain links TRBV6-5 to TRBJ1-1; a weak D match, TRBD1 (5 bases). Germline CDR1 MNHEY, CDR2 SVGAGI. The CDR3 has 14 residues. V was trimmed by 4 bases and J by 5 bases, leaving 14 bases between them. CDR3 bases: TGTGCCAGCAGTTTTCCGGGCCGGGGGACTGAAGCTTTCTTT. Translating it yields CASSFPGRGTEAFF.